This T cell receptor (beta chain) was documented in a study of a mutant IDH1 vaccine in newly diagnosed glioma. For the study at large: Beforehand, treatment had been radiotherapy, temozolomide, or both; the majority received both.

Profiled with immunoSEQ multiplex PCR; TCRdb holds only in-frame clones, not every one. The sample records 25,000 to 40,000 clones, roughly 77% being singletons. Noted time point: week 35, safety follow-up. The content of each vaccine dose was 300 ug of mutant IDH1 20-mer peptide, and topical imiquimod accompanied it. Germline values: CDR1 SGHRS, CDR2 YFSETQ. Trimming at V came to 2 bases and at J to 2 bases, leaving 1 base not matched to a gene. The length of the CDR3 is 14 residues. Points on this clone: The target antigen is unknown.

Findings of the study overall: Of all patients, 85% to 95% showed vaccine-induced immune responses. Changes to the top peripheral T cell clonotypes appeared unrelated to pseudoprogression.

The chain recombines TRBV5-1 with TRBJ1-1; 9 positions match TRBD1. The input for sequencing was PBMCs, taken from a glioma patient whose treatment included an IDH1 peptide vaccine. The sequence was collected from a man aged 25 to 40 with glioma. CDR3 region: CASSFTGGNTEAFF. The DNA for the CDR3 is TGCGCCAGCAGCTTCACAGGGGGCAACACTGAAGCTTTCTTT.